The 24 T cell receptor beta chains below all came from one sample that was sequenced in a study of T-cell reconstitution after alpha-beta-depleted transplantation in children. The library targeted TCRbeta and was prepared with unique molecular identifiers. A single record per CDR3 protein comes from TCRdb applying MiXCR to the PCR reads. The sample consists of 200,000 to 250,000 distinct CDR3 sequences, roughly 10% of them appearing once. Sequences were derived from PBMCs from the stem cell graft donor, sampled from the stem cell graft. The source is a human donor who donated a stem cell graft to a child with acute lymphoblastic leukemia.

This chain uses TRBV7-8 with TRBJ2-1; D might be TRBD2 (5 bases). The V end lost 1 base, the J end lost 10 bases, and 17 bases lay between the germline ends. Germline values: CDR1 SGHVS, CDR2 FQNEAQ. This CDR3 has 15 residues. Here the CDR3 reads CASSLELAGGKEQFF. In nucleotides, the CDR3 is TGTGCCAGCAGCTTAGAGTTGGCCGGAGGTAAAGAGCAGTTCTTC.

The chain has TRBV5-1 and TRBJ1-5; maybe TRBD1 (5 bases). Germline values: CDR1 SGHRS, CDR2 YFSETQ. Trimming shortened V by 0 bases and J by 9 bases, and 13 bases separated the two germline ends. The CDR3 loop spans 14 amino acids. This CDR3 reads CASSLGQGGTPQHF. CDR3 sequence (DNA): TGCGCCAGCAGCTTGGGGCAGGGTGGTACGCCCCAGCATTTT.

This clonotype was observed a handful of times. This chain uses TRBV20-1 with TRBJ2-5; 13 bases agree with TRBD2. V shed 2 bases and J 5 bases; nucleotides not matched to a gene: 5. The CDR3 totals 15 residues. In germline, CDR1 is DFQATT, CDR2 SNEGSKA (reference sequence). CDR3 residues: CSARTSGGAGETQYF. The CDR3, as DNA: TGCAGTGCTAGAACTAGCGGGGGGGCAGGTGAGACCCAGTACTTC.

The table lists this clonotype with many counts. The rearrangement joins TRBV12-3 or TRBV12-4 to TRBJ1-1, with TRBD1 matching 8 bases. V lost 5 bases and J lost 5; bases outside the gene matches: 4. CDR3 length equals 13 residues. CDR3 in amino acids: CASSIRGRTEAFF. The CDR3 DNA reads as TGTGCCAGCAGTATCAGGGGGCGGACTGAAGCTTTCTTT.

This clonotype was picked up many times. The V call is TRBV6-2 or TRBV6-3, the J call TRBJ1-1; 11 bases fit TRBD1. The trim removed 6 bases at V and 0 bases at J, leaving 12 bases unmatched. The CDR3 covers 18 residues. The germline V gene has CDR1 MNHEY and CDR2 SVGEGT. DNA for the CDR3: TGTGCCAGCAGCCTCCTGGGACAGGGGGGAGCCATGAACACTGAAGCTTTCTTT. It specifies CASSLLGQGGAMNTEAFF.

This clonotype was counted a few times. The chain has TRBV2 and TRBJ2-1; TRBD1 might be the D (5 bases). Germline-derived CDR1 and CDR2 are SNHLY and FYNNEI. This CDR3 has 16 amino acids. Trimming took off 2 bases at V and 0 bases at J, with 11 bases between the two ends. CDR3 sequence: CASSERTPSSYNEQFF. The DNA of the CDR3 is TGTGCCAGCAGTGAACGGACACCTAGCTCCTACAATGAGCAGTTCTTC.

V gene TRBV5-1 combines with J gene TRBJ2-3; 9 positions agree with TRBD1. The CDR3 contains 15 residues. Unmatched junction bases numbered 8, after V lost 4 bases and J lost 5 bases. The germline V gene has CDR1 SGHRS and CDR2 YFSETQ. In DNA form, the CDR3 reads TGCGCCAGCAGCGAAGGGACAGGGTGGGTAGATACGCAGTATTTT. Protein product: CASSEGTGWVDTQYF.

This clonotype has ten or more counts. The chain couples TRBV20-1 to TRBJ1-1; 9 bases align to TRBD1. Germline trimming cut 5 bases from V and 4 bases from J; bases unmatched to any gene: 5. The CDR3 sequence is 13 residues long. The germline gives CDR1 DFQATT, CDR2 SNEGSKA (reference sequence). CDR3 protein: CSAARTGVTEAFF. In DNA, the CDR3 is TGCAGTGCTGCACGGACAGGGGTCACTGAAGCTTTCTTT.

This clonotype was observed many times. The rearrangement uses TRBV7-2 and TRBJ2-1; unclear D gene. The CDR3 is 12 amino acids. Germline V gene lookup returns CDR1 SGHTA and CDR2 FQGNSA. The V and J ends lost 1 base and 10 bases respectively, with 8 bases between them. CDR3 coding DNA: TGTGCCAGCAGCTTAGGAAACTACGAGCAGTTCTTC. This sequence encodes CASSLGNYEQFF.

This clonotype was observed at least ten times. The chain has TRBV7-9 and TRBJ2-1; 11 bases map to TRBD2. CDR1 is SEHNR, CDR2 FQNEAQ, per germline (reference sequence). V trimming: 4 bases; J trimming: 3 bases; junction bases outside the gene matches: 8. The CDR3 spans 17 residues. In DNA, the CDR3 is TGTGCCAGCAGCTCACCTAAGGGACTAGCGGACTACAATGAGCAGTTCTTC. Its protein product is CASSSPKGLADYNEQFF.

The rearrangement joins TRBV20-1 to TRBJ2-3; unclear D gene. Trimming cost V 1 base and J 0 bases, with 11 bases left between them. Germline assignment: CDR1 DFQATT and CDR2 SNEGSKA (reference sequence). The CDR3 spans 15 residues. CDR3 amino acids: CSARGLLTSTDTQYF. CDR3 in DNA: TGCAGTGCTAGAGGATTACTCACTAGCACAGATACGCAGTATTTT.

The sample holds many counts of this clonotype. The chain carries TRBV15 and TRBJ2-7, with TRBD1 identical over 9 bases. Germline CDR1 and CDR2: LNHNV and YYDKDF (reference sequence). The CDR3 has 16 residues. J lost 4 bases, V lost 1 base, and 8 bases had no gene match. CDR3 loop: CATSRGTGTGSYEQYF. The CDR3, as DNA: TGTGCCACCAGCAGAGGGACCGGGACAGGGTCGTACGAGCAGTACTTC.

The chain recombines TRBV18 with TRBJ1-1, with unresolved D. This CDR3 is 16 amino acids long. Germline CDR1 KGHSH, CDR2 LQKENI. V lost 0 bases and J 0 bases, leaving 11 bases between the germline ends. The CDR3 nucleotides are TGTGCCAGCTCACCACCGCATCGGGCCTTGAACACTGAAGCTTTCTTT. It is translated as CASSPPHRALNTEAFF.

This clonotype has ten or more counts. The chain employs TRBV25-1 and TRBJ1-3, with D unclear. This CDR3 region has 12 residues. Trimming took off 8 bases at V and 1 base at J, with 6 bases between the two ends. Germline V lookup: CDR1 MGHDK, CDR2 SYGVNS. CDR3 sequence (DNA): TGTGCCAGCTCTGATTCTGGAAACACCATATATTTT. Its translation is CASSDSGNTIYF. The full variable domain, rest sourced from reference TRBV25-1 and TRBJ1-3, is EADIYQTPRYLVIGTGKKITLECSQTMGHDKMYWYQQDPGMELHLIHYSYGVNSTEKGDLSSESTVSRIRTEHFPLTLESARPSHTSQYLCASSDSGNTIYFGEGSWLTVV.

The chain joins TRBV12-3 or TRBV12-4 to TRBJ2-5, with 8 bases identical to TRBD2. The CDR3 contains 14 residues. With V trimmed by 6 bases and J by 4 bases, 7 bases remained unmatched. CDR3 DNA: TGTGCCAGCAGCCGCGGGACTAGTCGAGAGACCCAGTACTTC. It translates to CASSRGTSRETQYF.

V is TRBV7-2 and J is TRBJ2-5, with D perhaps being TRBD1 or TRBD2 (5 bases each). The CDR3 length is 13 residues. The V gene's germline CDR1 is SGHTA and CDR2 FQGNSA. The V end was cut by 6 bases, the J end by 3 bases, with 11 bases between. For the CDR3, the DNA is TGTGCCAGCAGTTTGGGACGGAAAGAGACCCAGTACTTC. Translation gives CASSLGRKETQYF.

The chain joins TRBV12-3 or TRBV12-4 to TRBJ2-3; D gene ambiguous. V lost 2 bases to trimming and J lost 2 bases, with 8 bases between them. The CDR3 length is 14 residues. The CDR3 protein is CASSLRQITDTQYF. CDR3 bases: TGTGCCAGCAGTTTAAGGCAGATCACAGATACGCAGTATTTT.

V gene TRBV29-1 combines with J gene TRBJ2-5; D gene unclear. In germline, CDR1 is SQVTM, CDR2 ANQGSEA. Between the trimmed V and J ends, which lost 5 bases and 2 bases, there was a span of 15 bases. The CDR3 has 14 residues. CDR3 nucleotides: TGCAGCGTTATATATGCGGAGAGGCAAGAGACCCAGTACTTC. Its translation is CSVIYAERQETQYF. Based on the CDR3 plus reference TRBV29-1 and TRBJ2-5, the full variable domain is SAVISQKPSRDICQRGTSLTIQCQVDSQVTMMFWYRQQPGQSLTLIATANQGSEATYESGFVIDKFPISRPNLTFSTLTVSNMSPEDSSIYLCSVIYAERQETQYFGPGTRLLVL.

The table lists this clonotype with many counts. V usage is TRBV3-1 and J usage is TRBJ1-1; D may be TRBD1 (6 bases). Trimming cost V 4 bases and J 1 base, with 13 bases left between them. The CDR3 contains 15 residues. The germline V gene has CDR1 LGHDT and CDR2 YNNKEL (reference sequence). In nucleotides, the CDR3 is TGTGCCAGCAGCCCGAACGGGGGCTGGAACACTGAAGCTTTCTTT. Translated, it gives CASSPNGGWNTEAFF.

V gene TRBV7-8 combines with J gene TRBJ1-2, with D hard to call. The germline gives CDR1 SGHVS, CDR2 FQNEAQ. Trimming shortened V by 5 bases and J by 2 bases, and 18 bases separated the two germline ends. The CDR3 runs to 16 residues. CDR3 DNA sequence: TGTGCCAGCAGCCCGCACGATTATCAGGAAAACTATGGCTACACCTTC. Translated: CASSPHDYQENYGYTF.

This clonotype was seen only a few times. V and J are TRBV12-2 and TRBJ2-2; the table's D call, TRBD1, was not checked against the DNA. TRBV12-2 is classified as a pseudogene. The CDR3 is 15 amino acids. The CDR3: CASRFISGDTGELFF. The DNA for the CDR3 is TGTGCAAGTCGCTTCATTTCGGGGGACACCGGGGAGCTGTTTTTT.

The chain uses TRBV6-6 and TRBJ2-7; D assignment may be TRBD1 or TRBD2 (6 bases each). Trimming shortened V by 8 bases and J by 7 bases, and 18 bases separated the two germline ends. Looked up from germline, CDR1 is MNHNY and CDR2 is SVGAGI (reference sequence). CDR3 length equals 13 residues. The CDR3 loop is CASLGGQVGEQYF. CDR3 DNA sequence: TGTGCCAGCTTAGGGGGGCAGGTGGGGGAGCAGTACTTC.

This clonotype was detected many times. The rearrangement joins TRBV5-6 to TRBJ2-2; D remains unclear. The V and J ends lost 2 bases and 0 bases respectively, with 8 bases between them. The CDR3 is 15 residues long. Germline V gives CDR1 SGHDT, CDR2 YYEEEE. The CDR3 region is CASSLEGPNTGELFF. The CDR3 coding sequence is TGTGCCAGCAGCTTAGAAGGCCCGAACACCGGGGAGCTGTTTTTT.

This clonotype occurred a few times. The rearrangement joins TRBV10-3 to TRBJ2-1, with 12 bases aligning to TRBD2. Per the germline V gene, CDR1 is ENHRY and CDR2 is SYGVKD. The CDR3 sequence is 18 residues long. V was clipped by 3 bases and J by 2 bases; unmatched bases: 8. The CDR3 DNA sequence: TGTGCCATCAGTGAATCCTCCTCTAGCGGGGGGGCCTACAATGAGCAGTTCTTC. Translated: CAISESSSSGGAYNEQFF.